The rows below give T cell receptor beta chains drawn from one sample of a study of CD8+ T cells in alopecia areata. Sequenced by immunoSEQ multiplex PCR; TCRdb stores in-frame clones only, minus some. The sample has 200,000 to 250,000 clones; 64% are singletons. Here the sequenced sample was CD4+ T cells sorted from blood, taken at week 4, from a patient treated with tofacitinib. The origin of the receptors is a human donor with alopecia areata. Both conserved end residues are part of each CDR3. Fields, in order: V gene, D gene, J gene, clone size, CDR3 length, CDR3 DNA, CDR3 protein. The D gene is left open where the match is weak. Part of the rows lack a size; the others show once, few, many or a class for expanded clones.

>TRBV28|-|TRBJ1-3|-|16
TGTGCCAGCAGTCCACATGGACAGATCTCTGGAAACACCATATATTTT
CASSPHGQISGNTIYF
>TRBV29-1|-|TRBJ2-5|-|12
TGCAGCGTTGTCAGCTCTGGGGAGACCCAGTACTTC
CSVVSSGETQYF
>TRBV12-5|TRBD2|TRBJ2-1|-|16
TGTGCTAGTGGTTTGGGACTAGCGGGGGAAGTGGATGAGCAGTTCTTC
CASGLGLAGEVDEQFF
>TRBV10-3|-|TRBJ1-2|-|16
TGTGCCATCAGTGAGGGGCAGGGCCAGGGACGCTATGGCTACACCTTC
CAISEGQGQGRYGYTF
>TRBV6-1|TRBD1|TRBJ1-6|-|14
TGTGCTAGCCGGGACAGAGCCTATAATTCACCCCTCCACTTT
CASRDRAYNSPLHF
>TRBV7-9|TRBD1|TRBJ2-7|-|14
TGTGCCAGCAGCACAAGGGACAGTCCATACGAGCAGTACTTC
CASSTRDSPYEQYF
>TRBV7-9|-|TRBJ1-2|-|12
TGTGCCAGCAGCCAGGAAGGGGGGAGCTACACCTTC
CASSQEGGSYTF
>TRBV19|-|TRBJ2-5|-|11
TGTGCCAGTAGTATTAAGGAGACCCAGTACTTC
CASSIKETQYF
>TRBV4-3|TRBD2|TRBJ2-7|-|15
TGCGCCAGCAGCCTAGGGACTAGCGGGTCCTACGAGCAGTACTTC
CASSLGTSGSYEQYF
>TRBV11-2|-|TRBJ2-1|-|17
TGTGCCAGCAGCTTATGGGGACTCGAGCGCGGTGGAAATGAGCAGTTCTTC
CASSLWGLERGGNEQFF
>TRBV29-1|-|TRBJ2-5|-|13
TGCAGCGTTGTTTCCCTTTTTGGGGAGACCCAGTACTTC
CSVVSLFGETQYF
>TRBV10-3|-|TRBJ2-1|-|12
TGTGCCATCAGTGATTGGGAGGATGAGCAGTTCTTC
CAISDWEDEQFF
>TRBV27|-|TRBJ2-7|once|14
TGTGCCAGCAGTCCCCGGGACGGATCCTACGAGCAGTACTTC
CASSPRDGSYEQYF
>TRBV4-3|TRBD1|TRBJ2-7|-|16
TGCGCCAGCAGCCAAGATTTGGGGACAGGGCGGTACGAGCAGTACTTC
CASSQDLGTGRYEQYF
>TRBV10-3|-|TRBJ2-5|few|12
TGTGCCATCCAGAGGGACCGAGAGACCCAGTACTTC
CAIQRDRETQYF
>TRBV29-1|-|TRBJ2-7|few|12
TGCAGCGGCAGGGGTTCCTCAAACGAGCAGTACTTC
CSGRGSSNEQYF
>TRBV29-1|TRBD2|TRBJ2-2|-|16
TGCAGCGTTGGGACTAGCGGGGGCGCGAACACCGGGGAGCTGTTTTTT
CSVGTSGGANTGELFF
>TRBV23-1|-|TRBJ1-1|-|18
TGCGCCAGCAGTCAACCGGCTGGGGCGGTACCATTGAACACTGAAGCTTTCTTT
CASSQPAGAVPLNTEAFF
>TRBV2|TRBD1|TRBJ1-1|few|14
TGTGCCAGCAGTGCGGGACAGGGGAACACTGAAGCTTTCTTT
CASSAGQGNTEAFF
>TRBV9|-|TRBJ2-6|-|17
TGTGCCAGCAGCGTAGCCCCTGGGAACTCTGGGGCCAACGTCCTGACTTTC
CASSVAPGNSGANVLTF
>TRBV7-9|-|TRBJ1-2|-|12
TGTGCCAGCAGTCCGTTGGGAGAGGGCTACACCTTC
CASSPLGEGYTF
>TRBV5-1|-|TRBJ2-7|-|17
TGCGCCAGCAGCTTCATGTTTACCAGGGCAGAGTCCTACGAGCAGTACTTC
CASSFMFTRAESYEQYF
>TRBV7-9|-|TRBJ1-1|-|14
TGTGCCAGCAGCTCGAGGGTGGGAAACACTGAAGCTTTCTTT
CASSSRVGNTEAFF
>TRBV30|TRBD1|TRBJ2-7|-|13
TGTGCCTGGAGTGGACAGGGAAGGGGCGAGCAGTACTTC
CAWSGQGRGEQYF
>TRBV15|TRBD1|TRBJ1-6|few|13
TGTGCCACCAGCAGAGATCCCCGGGACAGGAGACACTTT
CATSRDPRDRRHF
>TRBV6-5|-|TRBJ2-1|-|15
TGTGCCAGCAGTTCCGGGACACTTACCTACAATGAGCAGTTCTTC
CASSSGTLTYNEQFF
>TRBV30|-|TRBJ1-2|once|11
TGTGCCTGGACCCCCGGGGCTGGCTACACCTTC
CAWTPGAGYTF
>TRBV5-4|TRBD2|TRBJ2-1|-|15
TGTGCCAGCAGCCCCGGGGGGGCGTCGGACAATGAGCAGTTCTTC
CASSPGGASDNEQFF
>TRBV10-3|-|TRBJ1-2|few|14
TGTGCCATCAGTGAGGAGAGTGGGGCCTATGGCTACACCTTC
CAISEESGAYGYTF
>TRBV2|TRBD2|TRBJ2-1|-|14
TGTGCCAGCAGTGACACGATGCGGGGGACCAAAGAGTTCTTC
CASSDTMRGTKEFF
>TRBV27|-|TRBJ1-1|-|14
TGTGCCAGCAGTTTCATAGCAGGGAACACTGAAGCTTTCTTT
CASSFIAGNTEAFF
>TRBV29-1|-|TRBJ1-2|few|13
TGCAGCGTTGTCCTATTAAGTGGATATGGCTACACCTTC
CSVVLLSGYGYTF
>TRBV7-9|-|TRBJ2-1|-|14
TGTGCCAGCAGCCCTTCTAACCGCCGGAATGAGCAGTTCTTC
CASSPSNRRNEQFF
>TRBV29-1|-|TRBJ2-3|few|13
TGCAGCGGTAAGGGGTCAGGGGCAGATACGCAGTATTTT
CSGKGSGADTQYF
>TRBV18|-|TRBJ1-1|few|13
TGTGCCAGCTCACCATCCGACGGCACTGAAGCTTTCTTT
CASSPSDGTEAFF
>TRBV7-2|TRBD1|TRBJ2-6|-|19
TGTGCCAGCAGCGAGGGGGTAGACAGGGTTCGCTCTGGGGCCAACGTCCTGACTTTC
CASSEGVDRVRSGANVLTF
>TRBV6-5|-|TRBJ2-2|-|14
TGTGCCAGCAGTCCTCTTTTGAACACCGGGGAGCTGTTTTTT
CASSPLLNTGELFF
>TRBV27|TRBD1|TRBJ2-5|few|15
TGTGCCAGCAGTTCCGGGACAGGAAGTGCCGAGACCCAGTACTTC
CASSSGTGSAETQYF
>TRBV6-1|TRBD2|TRBJ2-1|-|12
TGTGCCAGCAGTGTAGCGGGAGGTGAGCAGTTCTTC
CASSVAGGEQFF
>TRBV5-1|TRBD1|TRBJ2-7|-|14
TGCGCCAGCAGCGCATCGACAGGGACCTACGAGCAGTACTTC
CASSASTGTYEQYF
>TRBV30|-|TRBJ2-3|-|13
TGTGCCTGGATCCAGGCGGGACTCCATACGCAGTATTTT
CAWIQAGLHTQYF
>TRBV25-1|-|TRBJ2-5|-|16
TGTGCCAGCAGTGAATATATCGCCGGGGGTAGGGAGACCCAGTACTTC
CASSEYIAGGRETQYF
>TRBV29-1|TRBD1|TRBJ2-7|-|11
TGCAGCGCCGGGACAGTCTACGAGCAGTACTTC
CSAGTVYEQYF
>TRBV5-1|TRBD2|TRBJ2-3|once|14
TGCGCCAGCAGATATAGCGGGGGCACAGATACGCAGTATTTT
CASRYSGGTDTQYF
>TRBV29-1|-|TRBJ1-1|-|13
TGCAGCGTTAGTCTTCAGGCGAACACTGAAGCTTTCTTT
CSVSLQANTEAFF
>TRBV18|TRBD1|TRBJ2-3|few|15
TGTGCCAGCTCATCCGGGACAGGGACCACAGATACGCAGTATTTT
CASSSGTGTTDTQYF
>TRBV5-1|-|TRBJ2-7|-|12
TGCGCCAGCCGGCAGAGTGCCTACGAGCAGTACTTC
CASRQSAYEQYF
>TRBV7-2|-|TRBJ1-4|few|14
TGTGCCAGCAGCCGGACAGCCCAAGGGGAAAAACTGTTTTTT
CASSRTAQGEKLFF
>TRBV9|-|TRBJ2-3|-|13
TGTGCCAGCAGCACCCACAGCACAGATACGCAGTATTTT
CASSTHSTDTQYF
>TRBV15|-|TRBJ2-4|once|15
TGTGCCACCAGACCTCCCGACAGCCCCAAAAACATTCAGTACTTC
CATRPPDSPKNIQYF
>TRBV18|-|TRBJ1-5|-|15
TGTGCCAGCTCACCAGACGGATATAGCAATCAGCCCCAGCATTTT
CASSPDGYSNQPQHF
>TRBV4-2|-|TRBJ2-1|-|15
TGTGCCAGCAGCCAAGAAAGACTAAAGGACAATGAGCAGTTCTTC
CASSQERLKDNEQFF
>TRBV29-1|-|TRBJ2-5|few|13
TGCAGCGTTGAGGAGCTCGTTGGAGAGACCCAGTACTTC
CSVEELVGETQYF
>TRBV10-3|TRBD1|TRBJ1-2|few|15
TGTGCCATCAGTGAGTCGACAGGGTCCGGGTATGGCTACACCTTC
CAISESTGSGYGYTF
>TRBV2|TRBD1|TRBJ1-2|-|12
TGTGCCAGCAAGGGACAGGGGTATGGCTACACCTTC
CASKGQGYGYTF